The TCR beta chain described here comes from a study of graft-versus-host responses after intestinal transplantation. Study information: Those transplanted obtained multivisceral, liver-intestinal, or isolated intestinal grafts. Uniformly, recipients were administered anti-thymocyte globulin induction with subsequent tacrolimus and steroids for two to three years. Study-wide points: GvH clones occurred in recipient marrow; some first appeared in ileum or blood.

CDR3 length: 17 amino acids. The trim removed 2 bases at V and 5 bases at J, leaving 14 bases unmatched. The germline CDR1 and CDR2 sequences are LNHNV and YYDKDF (reference sequence). Comment on this clone: As yet, its antigen is unknown.

Profiling relied on immunoSEQ multiplex PCR, and the TCRdb table lists in-frame clones only, not all of them. This table has 80,000 to 95,000 clones, about 92% appearing once. This sample comprised unstimulated CD8+ T cells sorted from spleen or lymph node cells, obtained before intestinal transplant. The rearrangement joins TRBV15 to TRBJ1-2; TRBD1 matches at 7 bases. The sequence derives from a human donor who received an intestinal transplant. CDR3 amino acids: CATSRHDRASLFYGYTF. In DNA form, the CDR3 reads TGTGCCACCAGCAGACACGACAGGGCTTCCCTCTTTTATGGCTACACCTTC.